The clone carrying this TCR beta chain was picked up a small number of times. This sample was included in a study of T-cell reconstitution after alpha-beta-depleted transplantation in children. Preparation of the TCRbeta library used unique molecular identifiers. A single record per CDR3 protein comes from TCRdb applying MiXCR to the PCR reads. Of 95,000 to 150,000 distinct CDR3 sequences listed, more than 20% are singletons. V dropped 7 bases and J dropped 12; count of bases not matched to a gene: 13. This CDR3 region has 14 residues. Per germline, CDR1 DFQATT and CDR2 SNEGSKA (reference sequence). This specimen consisted of PBMCs, mostly from graft donor cells, obtained 180 days after TCRalphabeta/CD19-depleted stem cell transplant. This clonotype was obtained from a male patient aged 2-9 years who had a stem cell transplant for chronic granulomatous disease, so the T cells may come from the graft donor. This chain connects TRBV20-1 to TRBJ2-1, with 12 bases identical to TRBD2. The CDR3 sequence is CSVWTSGNVVAQFF. The CDR3 DNA reads as TGCAGTGTTTGGACTAGCGGGAATGTAGTGGCGCAGTTCTTC.